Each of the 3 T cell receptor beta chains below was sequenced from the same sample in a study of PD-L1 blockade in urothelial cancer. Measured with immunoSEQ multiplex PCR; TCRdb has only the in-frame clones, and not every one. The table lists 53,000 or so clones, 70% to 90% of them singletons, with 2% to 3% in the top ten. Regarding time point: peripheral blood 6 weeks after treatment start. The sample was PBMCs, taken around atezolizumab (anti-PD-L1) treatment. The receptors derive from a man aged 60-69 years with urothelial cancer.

For the CDR3, the DNA is TGTGCCAGCAGCCAAGATTTAAGGGGGCGAGGAGAGACCCAGTACTTC. Its protein product is CASSQDLRGRGETQYF. The genes are TRBV14 and TRBJ2-5, with 7 bases that match TRBD1. Per the germline V gene, CDR1 is SGHDN and CDR2 is FVKESK. The V segment lost 0 bases and the J segment 4 bases; nucleotides outside the gene matches: 8. The CDR3 sequence is 16 residues long.

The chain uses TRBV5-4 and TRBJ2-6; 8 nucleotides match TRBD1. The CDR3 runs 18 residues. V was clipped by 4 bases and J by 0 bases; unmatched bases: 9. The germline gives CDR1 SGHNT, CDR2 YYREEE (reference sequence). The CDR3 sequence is CASSPPRQGLSGANVLTF. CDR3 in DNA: TGTGCCAGCAGCCCACCCAGACAGGGGCTCTCTGGGGCCAACGTCCTGACTTTC.

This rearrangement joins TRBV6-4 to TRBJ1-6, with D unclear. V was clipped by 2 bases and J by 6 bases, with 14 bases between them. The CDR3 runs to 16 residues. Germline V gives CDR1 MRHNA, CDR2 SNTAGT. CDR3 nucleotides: TGTGCCAGCAGTGACGGAATCCTAGGTTTTAATTCACCCCTCCACTTT. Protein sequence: CASSDGILGFNSPLHF.